This T cell receptor (beta chain) is from a study of cytomegalovirus exposure and HLA in healthy donors. In germline, CDR1 is SEHNR, CDR2 FQNEAQ (reference sequence). The CDR3 is 14 amino acids. Unmatched junction bases numbered 4, after V lost 6 bases and J lost 4 bases. The PCR had 60 Vbeta and 13 Jbeta primers. Sequencing used immunoSEQ multiplex PCR; TCRdb keeps in-frame clones, though not all of them. The sample lists 170,000 or so clones; 75% to 90% were seen once. This TCR came from a boy between 10 and 17 years old in good health and CMV-seronegative. The gene calls are TRBV7-9 and TRBJ2-5; TRBD2 aligns across 11 bases. The sample was PBMCs. As DNA, the CDR3 is TGTGCCAGCAGGATTAGCGGGAGGGGAGAGACCCAGTACTTC. Amino acids: CASRISGRGETQYF. Complete variable domain (other parts from reference TRBV7-9 and TRBJ2-5): DTGVSQNPRHKITKRGQNVTFRCDPISEHNRLYWYRQTLGQGPEFLTYFQNEAQLEKSRLLSDRFSAERPKGSFSTLEIQRTEQGDSAMYLCASRISGRGETQYFGPGTRLLVL.